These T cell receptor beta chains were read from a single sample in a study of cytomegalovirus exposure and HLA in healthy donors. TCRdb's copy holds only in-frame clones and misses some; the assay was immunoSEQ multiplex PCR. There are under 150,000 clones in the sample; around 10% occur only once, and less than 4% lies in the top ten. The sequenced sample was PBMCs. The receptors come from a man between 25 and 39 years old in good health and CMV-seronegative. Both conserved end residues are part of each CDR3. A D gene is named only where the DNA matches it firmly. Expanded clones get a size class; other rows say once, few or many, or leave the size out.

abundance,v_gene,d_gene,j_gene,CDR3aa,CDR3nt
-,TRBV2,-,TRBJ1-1,CASSPFQSANTEAFF,TGTGCCAGCAGTCCATTCCAGAGCGCGAACACTGAAGCTTTCTTT
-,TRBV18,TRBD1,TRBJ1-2,CASSSSTGTGDSGYTF,TGTGCCAGCTCTTCATCGACCGGGACAGGAGATTCTGGCTACACCTTC
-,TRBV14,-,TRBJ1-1,CASSLQGGGRNHF,TGTGCCAGCAGCCTCCAGGGAGGAGGGAGAAACCACTTT
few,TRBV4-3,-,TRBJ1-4,CASSQDPLTGMVEKLFF,TGCGCCAGCAGCCAAGATCCCCTAACGGGGATGGTTGAAAAACTGTTTTTT
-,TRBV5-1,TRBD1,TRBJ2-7,CASSSDRGHGEQYF,TGCGCCAGCAGCTCGGACAGGGGGCACGGCGAGCAGTACTTC
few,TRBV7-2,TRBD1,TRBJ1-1,CASSLDRGRTEAFF,TGTGCCAGCAGCTTAGACAGGGGAAGAACTGAAGCTTTCTTT
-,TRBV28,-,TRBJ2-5,CASSSYGGRETQYF,TGTGCCAGCAGTTCCTACGGGGGGCGGGAGACCCAGTACTTC
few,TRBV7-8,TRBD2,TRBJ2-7,CASSLGLGGSYEQYF,TGTGCCAGCAGCTTAGGGTTGGGAGGGTCCTACGAGCAGTACTTC
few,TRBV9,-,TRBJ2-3,CASSPRDSSDTQYF,TGTGCCAGCAGCCCCCGGGACTCCTCAGATACGCAGTATTTT
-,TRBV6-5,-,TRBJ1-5,CASSYHYSNQPQHF,TGTGCCAGCAGTTACCACTATAGCAATCAGCCCCAGCATTTT
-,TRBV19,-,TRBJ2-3,CASSRAPSPPTDTQYF,TGTGCCAGTAGTAGAGCCCCATCCCCCCCCACAGATACGCAGTATTTT
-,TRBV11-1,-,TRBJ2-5,CASSLTGTGGETQYF,TGTGCCAGCAGCTTAACAGGGACGGGTGGAGAGACCCAGTACTTC
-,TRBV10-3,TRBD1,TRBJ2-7,CAIKTGSYEQYF,TGTGCCATCAAGACAGGGAGCTACGAGCAGTACTTC
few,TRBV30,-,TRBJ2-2,CAWSWLTGELFF,TGTGCCTGGTCCTGGCTCACCGGGGAGCTGTTTTTT
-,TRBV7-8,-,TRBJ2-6,CASSLASRVNLPGANVLTF,TGTGCCAGCAGCTTAGCTAGCAGGGTAAATCTCCCTGGGGCCAACGTCCTGACTTTC
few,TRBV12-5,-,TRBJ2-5,CASGWTGPTRGTQYF,TGTGCTAGTGGTTGGACTGGTCCTACTCGGGGGACCCAGTACTTC